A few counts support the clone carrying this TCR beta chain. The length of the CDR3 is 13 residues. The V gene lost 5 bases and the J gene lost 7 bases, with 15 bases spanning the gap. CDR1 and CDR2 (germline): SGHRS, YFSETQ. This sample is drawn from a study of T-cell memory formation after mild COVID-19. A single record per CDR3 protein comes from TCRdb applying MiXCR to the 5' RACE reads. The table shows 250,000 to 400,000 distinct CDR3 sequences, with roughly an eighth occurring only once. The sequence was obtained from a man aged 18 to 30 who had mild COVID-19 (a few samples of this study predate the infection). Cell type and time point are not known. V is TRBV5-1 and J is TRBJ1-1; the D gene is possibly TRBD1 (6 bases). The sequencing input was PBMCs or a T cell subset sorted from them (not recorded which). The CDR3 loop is CASRVGGGFEAFF. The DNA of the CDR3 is TGCGCCAGCAGAGTAGGGGGAGGGTTTGAAGCTTTCTTT.